The table lists the clone carrying this TCR beta chain with a count of one. TCRdb reanalysed the 5' RACE reads using MiXCR and keeps one entry per CDR3 protein. Found here are 470,000 or so distinct CDR3 sequences, roughly 25% of them singletons; the top ten hold under 15%. V lost 5 bases and J lost 9; bases outside the gene matches: 14. The CDR3 has 17 residues. Germline lookup yields CDR1 KGHDR and CDR2 SFDVKD. This entry comes from a study of T-cell memory formation after mild COVID-19. The receptor's source is an adult woman who had mild COVID-19 (a few samples of this study predate the infection). Cell type and time point are not known. The sequenced sample was PBMCs or a T cell subset sorted from them (not recorded which). This sequence joins TRBV24-1 and TRBJ1-4; 10 nucleotides align to TRBD1. CDR3 nucleotides: TGTGCCACCAGTGCCGCGGGACAGGGGACCGCCACTCAAAAACTGTTTTTT. This codes for CATSAAGQGTATQKLFF.